The next 16 T cell receptor beta chains were all read from a single sample in a study of T cells in Graves' hyperthyroidism and ophthalmopathy. The TCR beta CDR3 regions underwent amplification using RNA transcripts as the source. The HTBI set primed first-round TCR CDR3 RT-PCR. TCRdb called the multiplex PCR reads again in MiXCR, with one record for every CDR3 protein. This table holds more than 650,000 distinct CDR3 sequences, around 15% found once. The sequencing input was blood. Receptor source: a woman under 30 with Graves' hyperthyroidism.

In this sample, this clonotype turned up many times. The chain combines TRBV2 with TRBJ2-1; D is undetermined. The V end lost 7 bases, the J end lost 3 bases, and 10 bases lay between the germline ends. In germline, CDR1 is SNHLY, CDR2 FYNNEI. The CDR3 is 13 amino acids. CDR3 sequence reads: CASNRRNYNEQFF. The DNA for the CDR3 is TGTGCCAGCAACCGGAGAAACTACAATGAGCAGTTCTTC. Variable domain in full (rest from reference TRBV2 and TRBJ2-1): EPEVTQTPSHQVTQMGQEVILRCVPISNHLYFYWYRQILGQKVEFLVSFYNNEISEKSEIFDDQFSVERPDGSNFTLKIRSTKLEDSAMYFCASNRRNYNEQFFGPGTRLTVL.

This clonotype has a count of ten or more. The CDR3 DNA sequence: TGTGCCAGCATCGCGAGGGGTCCCTTCTATGGCTACACCTTC. Translation gives CASIARGPFYGYTF. The chain joins TRBV2 to TRBJ1-2; TRBD1 is a possible D gene (5 bases). V lost 7 bases, J lost 4 bases, and 16 bases lay in between. CDR1 is SNHLY and CDR2 is FYNNEI in the germline V gene. The CDR3 is made up of 14 amino acids.

The rearrangement uses TRBV7-9 and TRBJ2-1; no clear D gene. The CDR3 covers 14 residues. CDR1 is SEHNR and CDR2 is FQNEAQ in the germline V gene (reference sequence). Trimming pared 4 bases from V and 6 bases from J, leaving 13 bases between. In nucleotides, the CDR3 is TGTGCCAGCAGCTATGCTGCACAACCCAATGAGCAGTTCTTC. Translating gives CASSYAAQPNEQFF.

The V call is TRBV7-2, the J call TRBJ2-5; possibly TRBD2 for D (7 bases). The CDR3 has 16 residues. Germline assignment: CDR1 SGHTA and CDR2 FQGNSA. Between the trimmed V and J ends, which lost 4 bases and 5 bases, there was a span of 20 bases. The CDR3 here is CASSWGGGGGGETQYF. CDR3 nucleotide sequence: TGTGCCAGCAGCTGGGGGGGGGGAGGAGGGGGGGAGACCCAGTACTTC.

The chain is built from TRBV11-2 and TRBJ2-1, with a weak D call TRBD2 (5 bases). V lost 1 base and J 2 bases, leaving 18 bases between the germline ends. The germline V gene encodes CDR1 SGHAT and CDR2 FQNNGV. This CDR3 region has 18 residues. As DNA, the CDR3 is TGTGCCAGCAGCTTAGTCCGGGCTAGCAGACTTCCCTACAATGAGCAGTTCTTC. It is translated as CASSLVRASRLPYNEQFF.

This clonotype showed up many times. The chain has TRBV28 and TRBJ2-7; TRBD2 is a possible D gene (5 bases). The CDR3 has 13 amino acids. V was shortened by 4 bases and J by 6 bases, with 13 bases between the two germline ends. Germline assignment: CDR1 MDHEN and CDR2 SYDVKM. The CDR3 protein is CASSSPGRGEQYF. CDR3 nucleotide sequence: TGTGCCAGCAGTTCCCCGGGGAGAGGCGAGCAGTACTTC.

This clonotype was counted only a few times. This sequence joins TRBV29-1 and TRBJ2-5; D might be TRBD2 (5 bases). V was shortened by 0 bases and J by 10 bases, with 24 bases between the two germline ends. The CDR3 loop spans 16 amino acids. Germline assignment: CDR1 SQVTM and CDR2 ANQGSEA. CDR3 amino acids: CSVEDPQTSLPERQYF. The CDR3 DNA sequence: TGCAGCGTTGAAGATCCGCAAACTAGTCTTCCGGAGCGCCAGTACTTC.

This clonotype was counted at least ten times. The chain recombines TRBV2 with TRBJ1-5; D unresolved. The V gene's germline CDR1 is SNHLY and CDR2 FYNNEI. V shed 3 bases and J shed 4 bases, with 10 bases lying between them. This CDR3 has 14 amino acids. DNA of the CDR3: TGTGCCAGCAGTGATTCCAACCGTAATCAGCCCCAGCATTTT. Amino acid sequence: CASSDSNRNQPQHF.

The table lists this clonotype with a few counts. The chain employs TRBV7-9 and TRBJ1-6, with 9 bases aligning to TRBD1. V dropped 6 bases and J dropped 8; count of bases not matched to a gene: 8. Germline V gene data show CDR1 as SEHNR and CDR2 as FQNEAQ (reference sequence). The CDR3 spans 15 residues. CDR3 sequence (DNA): TGTGCCAGCAGGTCAACAGGGGGCAGTGATTCACCCCTCCACTTT. Translated: CASRSTGGSDSPLHF.

This clonotype was seen many times. The chain employs TRBV18 and TRBJ1-1; D remains ambiguous. V lost 5 bases and J lost 1, with 8 bases in between. The CDR3 runs to 13 residues. The germline gives CDR1 KGHSH, CDR2 LQKENI. CDR3 amino acids: CASSSHRNTEAFF. CDR3 bases: TGTGCCAGCTCATCGCATAGGAACACTGAAGCTTTCTTT.

This clonotype has a count of ten or more. V usage is TRBV5-1 and J usage is TRBJ1-4; the D gene is possibly TRBD1 (5 bases). The germline CDR1 and CDR2 sequences are SGHRS and YFSETQ. The CDR3 runs 13 residues. The V end was cut by 0 bases, the J end by 6 bases, with 6 bases between. CDR3 in amino acids: CASSLGRDEKLFF. In nucleotides, the CDR3 is TGCGCCAGCAGCTTGGGCAGGGATGAAAAACTGTTTTTT.

Many counts were recorded for this clonotype. The rearrangement uses TRBV20-1 and TRBJ2-3, with TRBD2 matching 8 bases. V was pared by 0 bases and J by 1 base, with 6 bases of the junction left unmatched. Germline CDR1 DFQATT, CDR2 SNEGSKA (reference sequence). The length of the CDR3 is 16 residues. In DNA form, the CDR3 reads TGCAGTGCTAGAGATTTCGAGACTAGCGGCACAGATACGCAGTATTTT. Encoded protein: CSARDFETSGTDTQYF.

The table lists this clonotype with many counts. The gene calls are TRBV29-1 and TRBJ2-1; 8 bases align to TRBD2. The germline CDR1 and CDR2 sequences are SQVTM and ANQGSEA. The CDR3 is 15 amino acids. V gave up 4 bases and J gave up 3 bases; unmatched junction bases: 8. CDR3 amino acids: CSVAGGQGRYNEQFF. The CDR3 DNA reads TGCAGCGTTGCGGGGGGGCAGGGTCGCTACAATGAGCAGTTCTTC.

Ten or more counts support this clonotype. V usage is TRBV11-2 and J usage is TRBJ2-5, with 7 bases identical to TRBD2. Germline V gene data show CDR1 as SGHAT and CDR2 as FQNNGV. CDR3 length: 16 amino acids. The V and J ends lost 3 bases and 4 bases, in that order; junction bases with no gene match: 11. The CDR3 sequence is CASSFDPGRIGETQYF. For the CDR3, the DNA is TGTGCCAGCAGCTTCGATCCCGGGAGGATAGGAGAGACCCAGTACTTC.

This clonotype was counted many times. The genes are TRBV9 and TRBJ2-1; D gene ambiguous. With 0 bases removed from V and 6 bases from J, the gap between germline ends came to 10 bases. The CDR3 runs 14 residues. CDR1 and CDR2 (germline): SGDLS, YYNGEE. The CDR3 DNA reads TGTGCCAGCAGCGTAGAGGCCTTTCGCAATGAGCAGTTCTTC. It is translated as CASSVEAFRNEQFF. The whole variable domain, filled in from reference TRBV9 and TRBJ2-1, reads DSGVTQTPKHLITATGQRVTLRCSPRSGDLSVYWYQQSLDQGLQFLIQYYNGEERAKGNILERFSAQQFPDLHSELNLSSLELGDSALYFCASSVEAFRNEQFFGPGTRLTVL.

This chain links TRBV19 with TRBJ2-7; 11 nucleotides line up with TRBD1. The germline V gene has CDR1 LNHDA and CDR2 SQIVND (reference sequence). J gave up 3 bases and V 1 base, and 5 bases lay outside the gene matches. This CDR3 is built from 16 residues. The CDR3 spells CASSIGTGQGVYEQYF. DNA for the CDR3: TGTGCCAGTAGTATAGGAACGGGACAGGGGGTCTACGAGCAGTACTTC.